This T cell receptor (beta chain) was found in a study of shared clonotypes between healthy human individuals (dated by TCRdb to 2018 to 2020). For the study in its entirety: The cohort comprised a couple of women and a few men aged 18 to 49 years. To increase sequencing depth and limit assay-specific biases, TCR repertoire library preparation and sequencing were carried out by different laboratories using diverse techniques. Between about 0.94 and 8.9 billion PBMCs per donor were obtained by leukapheresis. Blood TCR repertoires of roughly five healthy adults were deeply sequenced to estimate repertoire size and the extent of clonotype sharing between individuals. Per donor, three plates each were used for CD4 naive and CD4 memory, two for CD8 naive, and one for CD8 memory.

Results the study describes overall, beyond this receptor: Even with the large sequencing depth, rarefaction of the sorted-subset datasets indicated that sequencing was incomplete. Higher generation probabilities were observed for clonotypes shared by all four sorted-subset donors than for non-shared clonotypes. The small number of donors limited the genetic and exposure-history diversity represented. Based on pairwise subsampling, the degree of clonotype sharing among donors was expected to be affected by sequencing depth. Naive subsets generally had larger estimated clonotype richness than memory subsets. When four donors were compared, the shared fraction of clonotypes was 5% to 6.5% for naive CD4, roughly 3.3% for naive CD8, 2.3% for memory CD4, and approximately 0.4% for memory CD8. Sampling was limited to blood, and TCR repertoires in tissue likely differ from TCR repertoires in blood.

Reading from cysteine to phenylalanine, the CDR3 counts 15 amino acids. The only DNA kept is the CDR3, 45 bases in frame from the first base. V drops 5 bases and J drops 6 bases, leaving 16 bases in between. Reading the germline V gene gives CDR1 MGHRA and CDR2 YSYEKL. Using the deep immunoSEQ assay, TCR CDR3 regions were amplified from genomic DNA by multiplex PCR. Genomic DNA extracted from each cell subset was distributed evenly over all wells of several immunoSEQ 96-well plates, and each plate served as one replicate. For sorted subsets, each replicate PCR was loaded with approximately 0.2 ug genomic DNA, equivalent to 25,000 to 35,000 T cell genomes. Purified libraries were measured with a Qubit 3.0 fluorometer, size-checked on a Bioanalyzer 2100, and measured again with the KAPA Library Quantification kit. Every immunoSEQ 96-well plate was sequenced on a separate single-read 150-cycle Illumina NextSeq 550 flow cell. Processing in the source paper ran as follows. Because the immunoSEQ output held only junctional sequences and lacked quality scores, the filtering could not match the filtering applied to full-length reads. To assign V/J genes and CDR3, sequences were annotated against IMGT germline references using PyIR, a Python wrapper for IgBLAST v1.9. Reads were removed for weak V/J assignments (E-value above 1e-6), missing CDR3, stop codons, out-of-frame junctions, or ambiguous translated residues. V3J clonotypes were defined as sequences sharing the same inferred V gene, J gene, and CDR3 amino acid sequence. The percentage overlap between two repertoires was calculated by dividing the number of shared unique clonotypes by the size of the smaller repertoire. Repertoire richness was assessed with RTK rarefaction, the Chao1 estimator, and Recon v2.1 estimates of unobserved clonotypes. OLGA was used to compute generation probabilities for all TCRbeta clonotypes that the gDNA method yielded from a handful of donors. The source is immuneACCESS, and TCRdb retained only in-frame sequences with V and J called. Part of the clones is not carried over; for the studies checked, unresolved V genes explain less than half of this, and the remainder is unexplained. The V and J calls and clone size come from that table; D and trimming were worked out from the DNA. This sample lists roughly 530,000 clones; 90% to 96% were detected once. The biggest ten clones account for roughly 0.06% of the sample.

Donors were healthy HIV-negative adults with no recently reported acute infections or vaccinations. Every donor was a Caucasian adult living in Nashville, Tennessee, USA. CD4+ T cells were enriched by magnetic negative selection, after which naive cells were positively selected on CD45RA and the negative fraction was taken as the memory subset. Blood was collected by leukapheresis, and PBMCs were isolated by Ficoll-Histopaque density gradient centrifugation and then cryopreserved in liquid nitrogen vapor phase. Analytical flow cytometry was used to check the purity and quantity of every magnetically sorted T cell population. Genomic DNA was isolated from each sorted fraction and quantified by UV absorbance on a Nanodrop 2000c. Concerning this clone itself: No antigen is known for it. The sample holds no much larger clone one base away, and base qualities are not on file.

Sample: naive CD4+ T cells sorted from blood. The cell subset or site tag for this specimen amounts to: CD45RA+ positively selected. This TCR derives from a woman between 25 and 40 years old in good health. The chain is encoded by TRBV4-1 joined to TRBJ1-4; a tentative D match to TRBD1 spans 5 bases. The CDR3 in this case is CASSFPGRKDEKLFF. The DNA sequence follows: TGCGCCAGCAGCTTCCCAGGGAGGAAGGATGAAAAACTGTTTTTT.